The 27 T cell receptor beta chains below all came from one sample that was sequenced in a study of T cells in Graves' hyperthyroidism and ophthalmopathy. What was amplified from RNA transcripts were TCR beta CDR3 regions. The TCR CDR3 first-round RT-PCR relied on the HTBI primer set. In TCRdb, the multiplex PCR reads were re-called with MiXCR into one record per CDR3 protein. The data hold hundreds of thousands of distinct CDR3 sequences, with approximately 14% observed a single time. Sequenced input: blood. The origin of the receptors is a woman aged 18-35 years with Graves' hyperthyroidism.

This clonotype was detected many times. This chain joins TRBV18 and TRBJ1-6; 7 bases line up with TRBD1. Germline V gives CDR1 KGHSH, CDR2 LQKENI. The V segment lost 2 bases and the J segment 11 bases; nucleotides outside the gene matches: 9. The CDR3 runs 15 residues. The CDR3 spells CASSPIQGTVAPLHF. The CDR3 DNA reads as TGTGCCAGCTCACCAATACAGGGGACCGTGGCACCCCTCCACTTT.

A single count supports this clonotype. A read error is possible here, since a much larger clone lies one base away. The conserved phenylalanine or tryptophan is not found at the CDR3 terminus, so this likely reflects a read error. CDR3: CASGIRGGNTEAFL. The CDR3 DNA sequence: TGCGCCAGCGGGATCAGGGGAGGGAACACTGAAGCTTTCCTT. This sequence joins TRBV5-1 and TRBJ1-1; tentatively, D is TRBD1 (6 bases). From germline, CDR1 is SGHRS and CDR2 YFSETQ. Trimming left V 7 bases short and J 1 base short, with 14 bases between. The CDR3 runs 14 residues.

This clonotype was counted only a few times. The chain is built from TRBV27 and TRBJ2-4; D possibly corresponds to TRBD1 (6 bases). The CDR3 has 14 residues. Trimming removed 3 bases from V and 6 bases from J, with 12 bases in between. Germline V gives CDR1 MNHEY, CDR2 SMNVEV (reference sequence). The CDR3 DNA reads TGTGCCAGCAGTTTTCTAGGGGGTCCAAACATTCAGTACTTC. Residues: CASSFLGGPNIQYF.

Concerning this clonotype itself: A much more abundant neighbour one base away suggests this may be a read error. Here the CDR3 omits its conserved ending phenylalanine or tryptophan, so a read error is the likely source. The rearrangement joins TRBV4-1 to TRBJ2-3; D gene unclear. Germline CDR1 reads MGHRA; CDR2 reads YSYEKL. CDR3 size: 14 residues. Trimming stripped 0 bases from V and 5 bases from J, with 9 bases between. In DNA form, the CDR3 reads TGCGCCAGCAGCCAAGATCCCTTAGTAGATACGCAGTATTCT. This translates into CASSQDPLVDTQYS.

This clonotype was seen ten or more times. This chain uses TRBV11-2 with TRBJ2-1, with 9 bases lining up with TRBD2. The CDR3 has 18 amino acids. V shed 2 bases and J 5 bases; nucleotides not matched to a gene: 13. The germline CDR1 and CDR2 sequences are SGHAT and FQNNGV. In DNA form, the CDR3 reads TGTGCCAGCAGCTTAAGGTCCATGGGAAAGCGGGGGGACAATGAGCAGTTCTTC. This sequence encodes CASSLRSMGKRGDNEQFF.

The CDR3 spells CASRSGPDLYYEQYF. In DNA form, the CDR3 reads TGTGCCAGCAGATCGGGACCCGACCTCTATTACGAGCAGTACTTC. The V gene is TRBV6-1, the J gene TRBJ2-7, with D perhaps matching TRBD1 or TRBD2 (5 bases each). Germline CDR1 and CDR2: MNHNS and SASEGT. The CDR3 loop spans 15 amino acids. The germline V and J ends were trimmed by 6 bases and 4 bases, with 19 bases remaining between them.

The table lists this clonotype with many counts. The V and J genes are TRBV11-2 and TRBJ2-5; D ambiguous. Trimming removed 6 bases at V and 5 bases at J, with 7 bases between. CDR3 length: 11 amino acids. CDR1 is SGHAT, CDR2 FQNNGV, per germline. CDR3 region: CASRSMETQYF. CDR3 DNA: TGTGCCAGCAGAAGTATGGAGACCCAGTACTTC. Full variable domain (remainder filled in from reference TRBV11-2 and TRBJ2-5): EAGVAQSPRYKIIEKRQSVAFWCNPISGHATLYWYQQILGQGPKLLIQFQNNGVVDDSQLPKDRFSAERLKGVDSTLKIQPAKLEDSAVYLCASRSMETQYFGPGTRLLVL.

Comments on this clonotype: This could be a read error, since a much larger clone is one nucleotide away. J is TRBJ1-1 and V is TRBV7-9, with D perhaps TRBD1 (5 bases). Germline V lookup: CDR1 SEHNR, CDR2 FQNEAQ (reference sequence). The germline V and J ends were trimmed by 1 base and 1 base, with 10 bases remaining between them. The CDR3 length is 15 residues. The CDR3 DNA is TGTGCCAGCAGCTTAGTGGGGCAGAGGAACACTGAAGCTTTCTTT. Amino acids: CASSLVGQRNTEAFF.

This clonotype was observed at least ten times. V usage is TRBV7-8 and J usage is TRBJ2-4; D ambiguous. Germline CDR1 is SGHVS and CDR2 is FQNEAQ. V lost 1 base and J lost 3, with 7 bases in between. The CDR3 spans 14 residues. The CDR3 loop reads CASSLVIGKNIQYF. CDR3 sequence (DNA): TGTGCCAGCAGCTTAGTTATAGGCAAAAACATTCAGTACTTC.

This clonotype came up a few times. The genes are TRBV6-5 and TRBJ2-1; TRBD1 is a possible D gene (5 bases). Looked up from germline, CDR1 is MNHEY and CDR2 is SVGAGI. The V and J ends lost 2 bases and 2 bases respectively, with 13 bases between them. This CDR3 is built from 16 residues. CDR3 residues: CASSYNPGRPYNEQFF. The CDR3 DNA reads as TGTGCCAGCAGTTACAACCCAGGGCGCCCCTACAATGAGCAGTTCTTC.

This clonotype was observed at least ten times. The J gene is TRBJ2-1, the V gene TRBV29-1, with 9 positions matching TRBD2. The CDR3 is made up of 18 amino acids. V gave up 7 bases and J gave up 0 bases; unmatched junction bases: 16. Looked up from germline, CDR1 is SQVTM and CDR2 is ANQGSEA. DNA of the CDR3: TGCAGCGCCCATCCGCCGTTAGGTAGCGGGAGCTCCTACAATGAGCAGTTCTTC. Its protein product is CSAHPPLGSGSSYNEQFF.

Many counts were recorded for this clonotype. The gene calls are TRBV18 and TRBJ1-4; D call uncertain. CDR3 length: 15 residues. Germline CDR1 and CDR2: KGHSH and LQKENI. Between the trimmed V and J ends, which lost 2 bases and 0 bases, there was a span of 7 bases. The CDR3 DNA follows: TGTGCCAGCTCACCAGCAATCGCAACTAATGAAAAACTGTTTTTT. It specifies CASSPAIATNEKLFF.

In this sample, this clonotype turned up a few times. The chain employs TRBV2 and TRBJ1-2; D remains ambiguous. The germline V and J ends were trimmed by 0 bases and 10 bases, with 15 bases remaining between them. Germline V gene lookup returns CDR1 SNHLY and CDR2 FYNNEI. This CDR3 has 14 residues. This chain's CDR3 is CASSEATTVVVYTF. For the CDR3, the DNA is TGTGCCAGCAGTGAAGCAACTACCGTAGTTGTCTACACCTTC.

This clonotype was detected ten times or more. The chain is built from TRBV7-9 and TRBJ2-5; D possibly uses TRBD1 or TRBD2 (5 bases each). This CDR3 contains 15 residues. The V gene lost 2 bases and the J gene lost 3 bases, with 13 bases spanning the gap. CDR1 SEHNR and CDR2 FQNEAQ come from the germline V gene (reference sequence). The CDR3 here is CASSLHPGPEETQYF. The CDR3 DNA reads TGTGCCAGCAGCTTACATCCGGGGCCGGAAGAGACCCAGTACTTC. Together with reference TRBV7-9 and TRBJ2-5, the CDR3 gives the full variable domain: DTGVSQNPRHKITKRGQNVTFRCDPISEHNRLYWYRQTLGQGPEFLTYFQNEAQLEKSRLLSDRFSAERPKGSFSTLEIQRTEQGDSAMYLCASSLHPGPEETQYFGPGTRLLVL.

This clonotype was recorded at least ten times. The V call is TRBV20-1, the J call TRBJ1-1; 8 nucleotides match TRBD1. CDR1 is DFQATT and CDR2 is SNEGSKA in the germline V gene (reference sequence). J was trimmed by 4 bases and V by 1 base; bases with no gene match: 17. This CDR3 contains 18 residues. CDR3 bases: TGCAGTGCTAGAGGGTCCCCCGGACAGGGATACTTAAGCACTGAAGCTTTCTTT. Protein: CSARGSPGQGYLSTEAFF.

This clonotype turned up a few times. The chain has TRBV9 and TRBJ2-1; 9 positions agree with TRBD2. CDR1 is SGDLS and CDR2 is YYNGEE in the germline V gene. Unmatched junction bases numbered 1, after V lost 0 bases and J lost 6 bases. This CDR3 contains 14 residues. CDR3 coding DNA: TGTGCCAGCAGCGTAGCGACTAGCGGCAATGAGCAGTTCTTC. Amino acid sequence: CASSVATSGNEQFF.

This clonotype was detected only a few times. The chain carries TRBV5-1 and TRBJ2-7; a possible D gene is TRBD1 (8 bases). The length of the CDR3 is 16 residues. The germline V gene encodes CDR1 SGHRS and CDR2 YFSETQ. V dropped 2 bases and J dropped 2 bases, with 17 bases sitting between them. CDR3 residues: CASSFRREDRAYEQYF. The CDR3 nucleotides read TGCGCCAGCAGCTTCCGTCGGGAGGACAGGGCCTACGAGCAGTACTTC.

This clonotype was counted a few times. The chain carries TRBV20-1 and TRBJ2-7; either TRBD1 or TRBD2 may supply D (7 bases each). V was cut by 5 bases and J by 3 bases, with 14 bases left in between. CDR1 and CDR2 (germline): DFQATT, SNEGSKA (reference sequence). The CDR3 covers 13 residues. Here the CDR3 DNA reads TGCAGTGCTCAGGGGGGGAAGTACTACGAGCAGTACTTC. It specifies CSAQGGKYYEQYF.

CDR3 in DNA: TGTGCCAGCAGTTTGGGGGGACAGGGGACCACTGAAGCTTTCTTT. Its translation: CASSLGGQGTTEAFF. The chain uses TRBV28 and TRBJ1-1; 10 nucleotides agree with TRBD1. This CDR3 comprises 15 residues. The J segment lost 4 bases and the V segment lost 3 bases, leaving 5 bases of the junction unmatched. Germline loops: CDR1 MDHEN, CDR2 SYDVKM.

This clonotype was observed many times. This rearrangement joins TRBV5-8 to TRBJ1-1; 7 bases match TRBD1. There are 16 residues in the CDR3. Germline V gene lookup returns CDR1 SGHTS and CDR2 YDEGEE. J gave up 0 bases and V 7 bases, and 12 bases lay outside the gene matches. The CDR3 coding sequence is TGTGCCAGCGGGCTTGTGCAGGGGGTGGTGAACACTGAAGCTTTCTTT. It is translated as CASGLVQGVVNTEAFF.

This clonotype was seen at least ten times. The chain employs TRBV11-2 and TRBJ1-6; D ambiguous. The CDR3 runs 12 residues. Germline CDR1 SGHAT, CDR2 FQNNGV. Deletions cut 0 bases from V and 9 bases from J, with 3 bases between. The CDR3 reads CASSLEGSPLHF. The CDR3 DNA is TGTGCCAGCAGCTTAGAGGGTTCACCCCTCCACTTT.

This clonotype has at least ten counts. The chain combines TRBV19 with TRBJ2-5, with D tentatively TRBD1 (5 bases). CDR1 and CDR2 from the germline V gene are LNHDA and SQIVND (reference sequence). This CDR3 spans 15 amino acids. Trimming stripped 3 bases from V and 5 bases from J, with 16 bases between. The CDR3 sequence is CASSIWQGSRETQYF. The CDR3 DNA follows: TGTGCCAGTAGTATTTGGCAGGGAAGTCGGGAGACCCAGTACTTC.

This clonotype was counted many times. The genes are TRBV19 and TRBJ1-5; D unclear. CDR1 is LNHDA and CDR2 is SQIVND in the germline V gene (reference sequence). CDR3 length: 16 amino acids. Trimming shortened V by 3 bases and J by 0 bases, and 12 bases separated the two germline ends. This chain's CDR3 is CASSIGGFTSNQPQHF. DNA for the CDR3: TGTGCCAGTAGTATTGGAGGCTTTACTAGCAATCAGCCCCAGCATTTT. The full variable domain, with the rest looked up from reference TRBV19 and TRBJ1-5, is DGGITQSPKYLFRKEGQNVTLSCEQNLNHDAMYWYRQDPGQGLRLIYYSQIVNDFQKGDIAEGYSVSREKKESFPLTVTSAQKNPTAFYLCASSIGGFTSNQPQHFGDGTRLSIL.

The chain links TRBV19 to TRBJ2-7; D tentatively reads TRBD1 or TRBD2 (5 bases each). The V end was cut by 9 bases, the J end by 1 base, with 16 bases between. Per the germline V gene, CDR1 is LNHDA and CDR2 is SQIVND (reference sequence). The CDR3 runs 14 residues. The CDR3: CASRGTAASYEQYF. The CDR3 DNA sequence: TGTGCCAGCCGAGGGACCGCGGCGTCCTACGAGCAGTACTTC. Combining the CDR3 with reference TRBV19 and TRBJ2-7 gives the whole variable domain DGGITQSPKYLFRKEGQNVTLSCEQNLNHDAMYWYRQDPGQGLRLIYYSQIVNDFQKGDIAEGYSVSREKKESFPLTVTSAQKNPTAFYLCASRGTAASYEQYFGPGTRLTVT.

This clonotype was counted ten times or more. The chain links TRBV5-1 to TRBJ1-1, with unresolved D. Germline CDR1 reads SGHRS; CDR2 reads YFSETQ. V lost 3 bases and J lost 6, with 9 bases in between. The CDR3 is made up of 12 amino acids. In DNA form, the CDR3 reads TGCGCCAGCAGCTCCGGGGTGGCTGAAGCTTTCTTT. This gives the protein CASSSGVAEAFF.

At least ten counts were recorded for this clonotype. The chain has TRBV12-3 or TRBV12-4 and TRBJ1-5, with D tentatively TRBD1 (6 bases). Trimming took 5 bases from V and 2 from J, leaving 16 bases between them. This CDR3 spans 16 amino acids. This chain's CDR3 is CASSRTGARGNQPQHF. CDR3 coding DNA: TGTGCCAGCAGTCGGACGGGGGCTAGGGGCAATCAGCCCCAGCATTTT.

This clonotype appeared many times. The chain carries TRBV2 and TRBJ1-1; D gene ambiguous. The CDR3 runs 14 residues. The V and J ends lost 4 bases and 0 bases respectively, with 9 bases between them. Germline CDR1 is SNHLY and CDR2 is FYNNEI. The CDR3: CASSGAAMNTEAFF. CDR3 DNA: TGTGCCAGCAGTGGGGCAGCGATGAACACTGAAGCTTTCTTT.